These T cell receptor beta chains were read from a single sample in a study of blood T cell repertoires in COVID-19. Clones were sequenced by immunoSEQ multiplex PCR, and TCRdb holds only the in-frame ones, with some missing. The repertoire holds roughly 170,000 clones, with about 83% as singletons. The sequencing input was peripheral blood. The receptors stem from a young woman who had recovered from COVID-19. CDR3s include the opening cysteine and the closing phenylalanine or tryptophan. Clone size is not always given. Where it is, it says once, few, many or a class for expanded clones.

J: TRBJ2-3
V: TRBV9
size: -
CDR3: CASSVGLDTQYF

J: TRBJ2-7
V: TRBV6-5
size: -
CDR3: CASSSRYEQYF

J: TRBJ1-6
V: TRBV2
size: -
CDR3: CASSEWGQLGYSPLHF

J: TRBJ2-3
V: TRBV9
size: -
CDR3: CASSTGDTDTQYF

J: TRBJ1-1
V: TRBV6-1
size: -
CDR3: CASSDGMGRSEAFF

J: TRBJ1-5
V: TRBV7-9
size: -
CDR3: CASSSDSSNQPQHF

J: TRBJ1-6
V: TRBV19
size: -
CDR3: CASRPRQGYSPLHF

J: TRBJ1-1
V: TRBV2
size: -
CDR3: CASSEAKGLNTEAFF

J: TRBJ2-2
V: TRBV7-9
size: -
CDR3: CASSLGRGRGPTGELFF

J: TRBJ1-6
V: TRBV27
size: -
CDR3: CASKGREYNSPLHF

J: TRBJ1-1
V: TRBV18
size: once
CDR3: CASSPPTGLANEAFF

J: TRBJ1-5
V: TRBV19
size: -
CDR3: CASSRGQHSNQPQHF

J: TRBJ1-3
V: TRBV4-1
size: -
CDR3: CASSLRTGGDSGNTIYF

J: TRBJ2-4
V: TRBV4-1
size: -
CDR3: CASSQEEYSGIAKNIQYF

J: TRBJ1-2
V: TRBV27
size: -
CDR3: CASNDLGGLRPGYTF

J: TRBJ2-1
V: TRBV7-6
size: few
CDR3: CASSPYISEQFF

J: TRBJ1-4
V: TRBV7-9
size: -
CDR3: CASSLGGLEKLFF

J: TRBJ2-2
V: TRBV7-3
size: -
CDR3: CASSSGLAGRTGELFF

J: TRBJ2-3
V: TRBV13
size: -
CDR3: CASSYGHSGRDTQYF

J: TRBJ2-1
V: TRBV7-2
size: -
CDR3: CASSPRLAGGREQFF

J: TRBJ1-2
V: TRBV5-6
size: -
CDR3: CASSLGRGGYTF

J: TRBJ2-1
V: TRBV5-1
size: -
CDR3: CASSRGGNEQFF

J: TRBJ2-4
V: TRBV7-8
size: -
CDR3: CASSPGTGIAKNIQYF

J: TRBJ2-7
V: TRBV7-2
size: -
CDR3: CASSSGLAGASYEQYF

J: TRBJ1-1
V: TRBV4-1
size: -
CDR3: CASSRLTSDTEAFF

J: TRBJ1-2
V: TRBV2
size: once
CDR3: CASSADREKYGYTF

J: TRBJ2-1
V: TRBV3-1/TRBV3-2
size: -
CDR3: CASSQDHRGNEQFF

J: TRBJ2-3
V: TRBV7-9
size: few
CDR3: CASSPQSSTDTQYF

J: TRBJ1-1
V: TRBV27
size: -
CDR3: CASSLSGTGYTEAFF

J: TRBJ1-2
V: TRBV19
size: once
CDR3: CASSIDTNYGYTF

J: TRBJ1-6
V: TRBV27
size: -
CDR3: CASSLWAPTGSGNSPLHF

J: TRBJ2-1
V: TRBV6-4
size: -
CDR3: CASSDSTSGSNEQFF

J: TRBJ1-5
V: TRBV5-6
size: once
CDR3: CASSSYLHRDQPQHF

J: TRBJ2-1
V: TRBV29-1
size: -
CDR3: CSVGGARELNEQFF

J: TRBJ1-4
V: TRBV5-1
size: -
CDR3: CASSQRGATNEKLFF

J: TRBJ1-2
V: TRBV5-8
size: once
CDR3: CASSRRDRGIYGYTF

J: TRBJ1-1
V: TRBV7-9
size: -
CDR3: CASSFVTEAFF

J: TRBJ1-5
V: TRBV19
size: -
CDR3: CATNGQGIQPQHF

J: TRBJ1-6
V: TRBV7-2
size: -
CDR3: CASSPRDEVSPLHF

J: TRBJ2-5
V: TRBV10-1
size: -
CDR3: CASLTPRLAVETQYF

J: TRBJ2-7
V: TRBV19
size: -
CDR3: CASSMISGAYEQYF